This TCR beta chain was recovered during a study of blood T cell repertoires in COVID-19. Study overall: Acute and convalescent COVID-19 specimens originated in the United States, Italy and Spain. PBMCs, B-cell-depleted T cells, or T cells provided the cDNA or gDNA that made up the material.

How the authors handled the data: By means of reference gene primer amplification, nucleated cell counts were estimated. Method: immunoSEQ multiplex PCR; TCRdb's copy keeps in-frame clones and lacks some. V, J and clone size are taken as reported in that table, and D and trimming were inferred from the DNA itself. The sample has 55,000 to 90,000 clones; about 89% are singletons. The sample taken for sequencing was peripheral blood. The sequence was obtained from a woman in her fifties or sixties with acute or convalescent COVID-19.

This CDR3 is CAIRSGTPNTGELFF. The CDR3 DNA reads as TGTGCCATCAGGAGTGGGACACCGAACACCGGGGAGCTGTTTTTT. This chain joins TRBV10-3 and TRBJ2-2; tentatively, D is TRBD1 (6 bases). The germline CDR1 and CDR2 sequences are ENHRY and SYGVKD. The V end was cut by 6 bases, the J end by 0 bases, with 11 bases between. The CDR3 consists of 15 residues.